One and the same sample provided the 20 T cell receptor beta chains below, sequenced in a study of identifying expanded T cells in peripheral blood. This table comes from immunoSEQ multiplex PCR, and its TCRdb copy is limited to in-frame clones, with some not included. Of some 75,000 clones in the sample, roughly nine tenths are singletons; the top ten hold over 2.5%. The source material was blood. These receptor sequences come from a person between 18 and 69 years old in good health.

J is TRBJ1-5 and V is TRBV18; D ambiguous. The CDR3 consists of 15 residues. CDR1 and CDR2 from the germline V gene are KGHSH and LQKENI. The V end lost 3 bases, the J end lost 7 bases, and 16 bases lay between the germline ends. The CDR3 bases are TGTGCCAGCTCACCTTTTGGGGAAATGAGGCAGCCCCAGCATTTT. It encodes CASSPFGEMRQPQHF.

V gene TRBV9 combines with J gene TRBJ1-3, with D hard to call. Germline CDR1 and CDR2: SGDLS and YYNGEE. The ends were cut back, 4 bases at V and 7 bases at J, with 18 bases in the middle. CDR3 length: 15 residues. CDR3 loop: CASSPRSHGGNTIYF. The CDR3 coding sequence is TGTGCCAGCAGCCCTAGATCCCATGGCGGCAACACCATATATTTT.

The chain couples TRBV7-2 to TRBJ1-2; perhaps TRBD1 as D (6 bases). Trimming left V 5 bases short and J 7 bases short, with 20 bases between. There are 15 residues in the CDR3. The germline gives CDR1 SGHTA, CDR2 FQGNSA. CDR3 bases: TGTGCCAGCAGCACCCCACAGGGTTACGAGTCTGGCTACACCTTC. Its protein product is CASSTPQGYESGYTF.

This clone was found once. Within the sample, other DNA sequences also encode this same CDR3. This chain joins TRBV6-4 and TRBJ2-2, with TRBD2 matching 14 bases. CDR3 length: 17 amino acids. V lost 7 bases to trimming and J lost 8 bases; unmatched junction nucleotides: 12. Germline V gene data show CDR1 as MRHNA and CDR2 as SNTAGT. The CDR3 DNA reads as TGTGCCAGCACCAAAGAGACTAGCGGGAGGGCCCCTGGGGAGCTGTTTTTT. It specifies CASTKETSGRAPGELFF.

The chain is built from TRBV4-3 and TRBJ2-7; 12 positions match TRBD1. The germline V gene encodes CDR1 LGHNA and CDR2 YSLEER. The J segment lost 2 bases and the V segment lost 0 bases, leaving 5 bases of the junction unmatched. The CDR3 sequence is 17 residues long. CDR3 nucleotide sequence: TGCGCCAGCAGCCAAGAGTGGGGGACAGGGGGCACCTACGAGCAGTACTTC. Its protein is CASSQEWGTGGTYEQYF.

The J gene is TRBJ2-1, the V gene TRBV6-6; D unresolved. The germline gives CDR1 MNHNY, CDR2 SVGAGI (reference sequence). This CDR3 contains 14 residues. V lost 0 bases, J lost 8 bases, and 11 bases lay in between. Here the CDR3 DNA reads TGTGCCAGCAGTTACTCGATATTGGCGGATGAGCAGTTCTTC. Translation gives CASSYSILADEQFF.

This sequence joins TRBV19 and TRBJ2-1; D gene ambiguous. Looked up from germline, CDR1 is LNHDA and CDR2 is SQIVND (reference sequence). CDR3 length: 14 amino acids. V shed 2 bases and J shed 3 bases, with 8 bases lying between them. CDR3 nucleotides: TGTGCCAGTAGTATAATGAGATACTACAATGAGCAGTTCTTC. It yields the protein CASSIMRYYNEQFF. The entire variable domain, with the rest obtained from reference TRBV19 and TRBJ2-1, is as follows: DGGITQSPKYLFRKEGQNVTLSCEQNLNHDAMYWYRQDPGQGLRLIYYSQIVNDFQKGDIAEGYSVSREKKESFPLTVTSAQKNPTAFYLCASSIMRYYNEQFFGPGTRLTVL.

V gene TRBV7-2 combines with J gene TRBJ2-7, with D maybe TRBD1 (6 bases). CDR1 is SGHTA and CDR2 is FQGNSA in the germline V gene. Trimming removed 1 base at V and 3 bases at J, with 10 bases between. This CDR3 comprises 14 residues. This CDR3 reads CASSLDTGSYEQYF. In DNA form, the CDR3 reads TGTGCCAGCAGCTTAGATACAGGGAGCTACGAGCAGTACTTC.

The rearrangement uses TRBV10-3 and TRBJ2-7; tentative D call: TRBD2 (5 bases). Trimming stripped 3 bases from V and 0 bases from J, with 12 bases between. The CDR3 covers 15 residues. Germline V CDR1 and CDR2: ENHRY, SYGVKD. CDR3 sequence (DNA): TGTGCCATCAGTGAATCCGGGGTAGTCTCCTACGAGCAGTACTTC. It translates to CAISESGVVSYEQYF.

The chain combines TRBV27 with TRBJ2-1, with 7 bases that match TRBD1. The CDR3 totals 16 residues. The V gene's germline CDR1 is MNHEY and CDR2 SMNVEV (reference sequence). J lost 5 bases, V lost 8 bases, and 15 bases had no gene match. The CDR3 DNA follows: TGTGCCAGCTCAAGCAAAGGGGGCTGGAAAGACAATGAGCAGTTCTTC. Translating it yields CASSSKGGWKDNEQFF.

The V gene is TRBV18, the J gene TRBJ2-3, with D hard to call. Trimming pared 3 bases from V and 4 bases from J, leaving 14 bases between. Germline CDR1 KGHSH, CDR2 LQKENI. The CDR3 spans 15 residues. CDR3 sequence reads: CASSPGERAPDTQYF. DNA of the CDR3: TGTGCCAGCTCACCTGGGGAACGGGCGCCAGATACGCAGTATTTT.

This clone was seen a single time. At one boundary the junction diverges from the germline segment, which might be a read error. This sequence joins TRBV7-9 and TRBJ2-1; 8 positions match TRBD2. Germline CDR1 and CDR2: SEHNR and FQNEAQ (reference sequence). The CDR3 consists of 19 residues. The CDR3: CASSQVPGGPSSIYDEQFF. The DNA of the CDR3 is TGTGCCAGCAGCCAAGTTCCGGGAGGGCCCTCCTCCATCTACGATGAGCAGTTCTTC.

The rearrangement joins TRBV29-1 to TRBJ2-5; 8 nucleotides align to TRBD1. This CDR3 is 15 amino acids long. The germline V gene encodes CDR1 SQVTM and CDR2 ANQGSEA. The V gene end was trimmed by 4 bases and the J gene end by 2 bases; junction bases not matched to a gene: 9. Written as DNA, the CDR3 is TGCAGCGTTGCATCCGGACAGGGCCCTCAAGAGACCCAGTACTTC. Translated, it gives CSVASGQGPQETQYF.

As DNA, the CDR3 is TGCGCCAGCAGCCAAGTTATCCGAGATGTGCGGGGAAAGGGGTTGAATGAGCAGTTCTTC. Translation gives CASSQVIRDVRGKGLNEQFF. J is TRBJ2-1 and V is TRBV4-3; tentatively, D is TRBD2 (6 bases). Germline lookup yields CDR1 LGHNA and CDR2 YSLEER. This CDR3 has 20 amino acids. V dropped 1 base and J dropped 7 bases, with 29 bases sitting between them.

This chain joins TRBV19 and TRBJ2-7; TRBD2 matches 7 bases. Germline CDR1 LNHDA, CDR2 SQIVND (reference sequence). The CDR3 is 15 residues long. Germline trimming cut 5 bases from V and 4 bases from J; bases unmatched to any gene: 11. CDR3: CASSSILAGPYEQYF. The CDR3 nucleotides are TGTGCCAGTAGTTCCATATTAGCGGGTCCTTACGAGCAGTACTTC.

The gene calls are TRBV5-1 and TRBJ2-7; TRBD1 agrees at 9 bases. Germline V lookup: CDR1 SGHRS, CDR2 YFSETQ. J gave up 3 bases and V 7 bases, and 5 bases lay outside the gene matches. The CDR3 sequence is 13 residues long. This chain's CDR3 is CASSGQGLYEQYF. DNA of the CDR3: TGCGCCAGCTCGGGACAGGGCCTCTACGAGCAGTACTTC.

V is TRBV6-5 and J is TRBJ2-3; D might be TRBD1 (6 bases). Germline CDR1 and CDR2: MNHEY and SVGAGI. This CDR3 has 14 residues. The V gene lost 5 bases and the J gene lost 6 bases, with 15 bases spanning the gap. CDR3 DNA: TGTGCCAGCAGTCCCCCAGGGGTTGTGGATACGCAGTATTTT. Amino acids: CASSPPGVVDTQYF.

The V gene is TRBV6-1, the J gene TRBJ1-2; no definite D call. CDR3 length: 15 amino acids. V was pared by 2 bases and J by 5 bases, with 15 bases between. Looked up from germline, CDR1 is MNHNS and CDR2 is SASEGT. CDR3 protein: CASSESAGVFYGYTF. The CDR3 nucleotides read TGTGCCAGCAGTGAAAGCGCGGGAGTATTTTATGGCTACACCTTC.

The gene calls are TRBV12-5 and TRBJ2-1; TRBD2 matches at 10 bases. The V segment lost 1 base and the J segment 5 bases; nucleotides outside the gene matches: 5. The CDR3 is 16 amino acids. Per germline, CDR1 LGHNT and CDR2 FRNRAP. CDR3 in DNA: TGTGCTAGTGGTTTGGCCCGGACTAGCGGAGACAATGAGCAGTTCTTC. The encoded protein is CASGLARTSGDNEQFF. Supplemented by reference TRBV12-5 and TRBJ2-1, the full variable domain reads DARVTQTPRHKVTEMGQEVTMRCQPILGHNTVFWYRQTMMQGLELLAYFRNRAPLDDSGMPKDRFSAEMPDATLATLKIQPSEPRDSAVYFCASGLARTSGDNEQFFGPGTRLTVL.

The V and J genes are TRBV6-6 and TRBJ1-3; no clear D gene. The CDR3 loop spans 15 amino acids. Germline lookup yields CDR1 MNHNY and CDR2 SVGAGI (reference sequence). V lost 5 bases and J lost 0, with 11 bases in between. DNA of the CDR3: TGTGCCAGCAGTGGGGTTTGGGCCTCTGGAAACACCATATATTTT. This sequence encodes CASSGVWASGNTIYF.